Below, one T cell receptor beta chain is given with its context. One end of the junction is discordant with germline, which a read error may explain. Per the study methods: Reference gene primer amplification gave nucleated cell count estimates. Only in-frame clones appear in the TCRdb table, and some are missing; sequencing was by immunoSEQ multiplex PCR. That table gives V, J and clone size, and the DNA gave D and trimming. The sample lists 70,000 or so clones, 65% to 90% seen once, with under 13% in the top ten. These data originate in a study of blood T cell repertoires in COVID-19. The overall study: The United States, Italy and Spain were the sources of the acute and convalescent COVID-19 samples. The analysed material was cDNA or gDNA that came from T cells, B-cell-depleted T cells, or PBMCs.

The CDR3 runs to 15 residues. Looked up from germline, CDR1 is SGHRS and CDR2 is YFSETQ. This clonotype was sampled from a man between 65 and 85 years old with active or convalescent COVID-19. Sequenced: peripheral blood. The chain carries TRBV5-1 and TRBJ2-3; 12 nucleotides align to TRBD1. CDR3 sequence: CASSAGTGGTDTQYF. In nucleotides, the CDR3 is TGCGCCAGCAGCGCCGGGACAGGGGGCACGGATACGCAGTATTTT.